This passage covers 3 T cell receptor beta chains from one sample sequenced in a study of T cells in Graves' hyperthyroidism and ophthalmopathy. TCR beta CDR3 regions were amplified from RNA. Researchers ran a first-round RT-PCR on the TCR CDR3 using the HTBI primer set. MiXCR, run by TCRdb on the multiplex PCR reads, gives a single entry per CDR3 protein. Of about 640,000 distinct CDR3 sequences in the sample, around 20% were seen once. The sequenced sample consisted of blood. These receptors all come from a man between 25 and 39 years old with Graves' ophthalmopathy.

This clonotype was observed a single time. CDR3 nucleotides: TGTGCCTGGAGTCGAGACAGGGGGATTGAGCAGTTCTTC. This encodes CAWSRDRGIEQFF. V is TRBV30 and J is TRBJ2-1; 9 bases agree with TRBD1. This CDR3 region has 13 residues. Per germline, CDR1 GTSNPN and CDR2 SVGIG (reference sequence). Trimming took 2 bases from V and 9 from J; bases not matched to a gene: 5.

There are many counts of this clonotype. V and J are TRBV2 and TRBJ2-5, with D uncertain. The germline gives CDR1 SNHLY, CDR2 FYNNEI. Trimming cost V 8 bases and J 4 bases, with 11 bases left between them. The CDR3 is 12 residues long. The CDR3 sequence: CASLGLRETQYF. The CDR3 region has the DNA TGTGCCAGCCTAGGGCTTCGAGAGACCCAGTACTTC.

This clonotype was recorded at least ten times. The chain employs TRBV6-1 and TRBJ2-1; no clear D gene. The CDR3 has 11 residues. CDR1 is MNHNS, CDR2 SASEGT, per germline. The ends were cut back, 4 bases at V and 7 bases at J, with 5 bases in the middle. DNA for the CDR3: TGTGCCAGCAGTGTTAGGAATGAGCAGTTCTTC. As protein: CASSVRNEQFF.